In this sample, the clone carrying this T cell receptor (beta chain) turned up once. Its antigen is not known. This entry belongs to a study of CD8 T cells in ankylosing spondylitis. Study results and caveats: Within peripheral blood, clones linked to disease were CD8+ and relatively rare. What appeared characteristic of ankylosing spondylitis blood was a TCR beta motif of eight or nine highly homologous variants. Disease-linked clones reportedly showed significant enrichment in matched ankylosing spondylitis synovial fluid. Previous work reported some of these motif variants in the synovial fluid and blood of reactive arthritis.

Quantitative 5'-RACE with molecular barcodes was used to make the TCR beta libraries. Each CDR3 protein is one row after TCRdb ran MiXCR on the 5' RACE reads. Here the sample spans around 450,000 distinct CDR3 sequences, approximately 26% being singletons. The CDR3 totals 14 residues. From germline, CDR1 is SGHNT and CDR2 YENEEA. J was trimmed by 1 base and V by 6 bases; bases with no gene match: 3. This receptor was obtained from a male donor with ankylosing spondylitis. This chain links TRBV11-3 with TRBJ1-3, with 7 nucleotides matching TRBD1. The sample comprised blood, either unsorted or a sorted T cell fraction (not recorded which). This chain's CDR3 is CASRMTGSGNTIYF. CDR3 nucleotide sequence: TGTGCCAGCAGGATGACAGGGTCTGGAAACACCATATATTTT.